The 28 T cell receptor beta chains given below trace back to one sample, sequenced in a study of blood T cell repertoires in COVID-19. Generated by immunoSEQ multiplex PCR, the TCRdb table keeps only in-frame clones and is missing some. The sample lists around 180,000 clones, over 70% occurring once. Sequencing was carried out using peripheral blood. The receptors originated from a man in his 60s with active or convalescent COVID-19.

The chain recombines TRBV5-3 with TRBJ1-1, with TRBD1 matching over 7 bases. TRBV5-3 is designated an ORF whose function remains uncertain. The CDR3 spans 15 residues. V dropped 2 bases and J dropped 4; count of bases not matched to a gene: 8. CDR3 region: CARSFARGAITEAFF. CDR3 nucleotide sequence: TGTGCCAGAAGCTTCGCCAGGGGGGCAATCACTGAAGCTTTCTTT.

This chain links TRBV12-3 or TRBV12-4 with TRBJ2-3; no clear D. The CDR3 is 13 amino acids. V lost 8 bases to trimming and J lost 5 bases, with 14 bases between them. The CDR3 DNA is TGTGCCAGCGTCTACTCAAATGAAGATACGCAGTATTTT. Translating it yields CASVYSNEDTQYF.

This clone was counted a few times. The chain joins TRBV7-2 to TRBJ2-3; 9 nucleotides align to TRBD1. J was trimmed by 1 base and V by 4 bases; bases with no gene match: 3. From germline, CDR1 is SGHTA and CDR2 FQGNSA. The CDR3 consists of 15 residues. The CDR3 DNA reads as TGTGCCAGCAGCTACCGGGACAGGGGCACAGATACGCAGTATTTT. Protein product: CASSYRDRGTDTQYF.

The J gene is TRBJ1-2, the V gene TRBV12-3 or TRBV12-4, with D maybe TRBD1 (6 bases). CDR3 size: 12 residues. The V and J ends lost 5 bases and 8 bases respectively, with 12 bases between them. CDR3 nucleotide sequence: TGTGCCAGCAGTGCAGGGGCACGAGGCTACACCTTC. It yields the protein CASSAGARGYTF.

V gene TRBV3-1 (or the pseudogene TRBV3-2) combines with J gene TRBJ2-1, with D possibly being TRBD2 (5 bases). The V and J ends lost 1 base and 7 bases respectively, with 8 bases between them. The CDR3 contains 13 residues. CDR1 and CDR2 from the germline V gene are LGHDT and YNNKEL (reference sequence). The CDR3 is CASSQGGYNEQFF. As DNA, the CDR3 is TGTGCCAGCAGCCAAGGAGGGTATAATGAGCAGTTCTTC.

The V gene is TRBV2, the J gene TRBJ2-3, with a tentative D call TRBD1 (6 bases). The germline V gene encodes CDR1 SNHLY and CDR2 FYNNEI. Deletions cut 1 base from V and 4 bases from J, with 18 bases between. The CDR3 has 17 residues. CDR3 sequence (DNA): TGTGCCAGCAGTGAAGAAAGAGGCGTGACAGGTGCAGATACGCAGTATTTT. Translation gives CASSEERGVTGADTQYF.

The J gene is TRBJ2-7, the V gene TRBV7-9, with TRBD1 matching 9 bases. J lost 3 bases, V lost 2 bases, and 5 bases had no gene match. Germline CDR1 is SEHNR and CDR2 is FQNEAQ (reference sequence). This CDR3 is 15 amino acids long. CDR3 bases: TGTGCCAGCAGCTTATTTCGGACAGGGGACTACGAGCAGTACTTC. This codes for CASSLFRTGDYEQYF.

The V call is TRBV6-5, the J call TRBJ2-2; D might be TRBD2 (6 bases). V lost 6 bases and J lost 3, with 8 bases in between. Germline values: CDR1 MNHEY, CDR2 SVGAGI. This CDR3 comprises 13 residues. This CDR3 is CASSRGDTGELFF. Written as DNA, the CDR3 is TGTGCCAGCAGCCGCGGGGACACCGGGGAGCTGTTTTTT.

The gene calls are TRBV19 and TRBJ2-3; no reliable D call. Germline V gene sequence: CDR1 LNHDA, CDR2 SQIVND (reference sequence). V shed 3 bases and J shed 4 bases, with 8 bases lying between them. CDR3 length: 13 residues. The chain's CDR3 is CASSMAVADTQYF. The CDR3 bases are TGTGCCAGTAGTATGGCGGTGGCAGATACGCAGTATTTT.

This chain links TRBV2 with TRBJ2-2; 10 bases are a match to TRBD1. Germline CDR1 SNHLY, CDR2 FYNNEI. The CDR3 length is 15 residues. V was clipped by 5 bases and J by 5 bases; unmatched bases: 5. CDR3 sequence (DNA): TGTGCCAGCAGTCGACAGGGGGCGAGTACCGGGGAGCTGTTTTTT. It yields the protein CASSRQGASTGELFF.

CDR3 nucleotides: TGTGCCTGGACTGGGACAGGGGATCAGCCCCAGCATTTT. Translating it yields CAWTGTGDQPQHF. V usage is TRBV30 and J usage is TRBJ1-5; 10 bases line up with TRBD1. The CDR3 has 13 residues. V trimming: 4 bases; J trimming: 5 bases; junction bases outside the gene matches: 2. Germline assignment: CDR1 GTSNPN and CDR2 SVGIG (reference sequence).

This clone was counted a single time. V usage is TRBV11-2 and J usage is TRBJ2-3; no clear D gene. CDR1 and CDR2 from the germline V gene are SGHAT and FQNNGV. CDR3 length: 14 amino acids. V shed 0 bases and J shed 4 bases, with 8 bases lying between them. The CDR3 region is CASSLDTGPDTQYF. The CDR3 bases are TGTGCCAGCAGCTTAGATACGGGTCCAGATACGCAGTATTTT.

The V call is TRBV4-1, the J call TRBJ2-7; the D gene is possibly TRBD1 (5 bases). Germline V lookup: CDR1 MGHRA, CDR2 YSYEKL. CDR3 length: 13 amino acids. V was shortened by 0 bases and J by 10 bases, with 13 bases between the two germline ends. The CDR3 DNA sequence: TGCGCCAGCAGCCAAGACGGCCTCCAGGGACAGTACTTC. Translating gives CASSQDGLQGQYF.

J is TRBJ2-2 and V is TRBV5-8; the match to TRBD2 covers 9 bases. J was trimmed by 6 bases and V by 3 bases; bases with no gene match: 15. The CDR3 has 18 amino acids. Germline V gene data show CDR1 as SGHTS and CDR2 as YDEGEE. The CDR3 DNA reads TGTGCCAGCAGCTCGCCTCAATGGTCAGCGGGAGGCCCCGGGGAGCTGTTTTTT. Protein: CASSSPQWSAGGPGELFF. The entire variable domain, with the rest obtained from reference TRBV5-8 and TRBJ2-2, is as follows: EAGVTQSPTHLIKTRGQQATLRCSPISGHTSVYWYQQALGLGLQFLLWYDEGEERNRGNFPPRFSGRQFPNYSSELNVNALELEDSALYLCASSSPQWSAGGPGELFFGEGSRLTVL.

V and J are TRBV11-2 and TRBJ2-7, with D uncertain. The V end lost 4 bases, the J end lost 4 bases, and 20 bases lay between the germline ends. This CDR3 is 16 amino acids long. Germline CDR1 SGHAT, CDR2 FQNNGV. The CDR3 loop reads CASSSVGVWVEYEQYF. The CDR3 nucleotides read TGTGCCAGCAGCTCGGTAGGAGTTTGGGTCGAATACGAGCAGTACTTC.

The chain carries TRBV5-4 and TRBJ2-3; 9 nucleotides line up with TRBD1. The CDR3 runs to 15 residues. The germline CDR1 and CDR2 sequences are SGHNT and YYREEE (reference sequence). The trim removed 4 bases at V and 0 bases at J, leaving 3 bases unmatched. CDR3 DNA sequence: TGTGCCAGCAGCCCCGGGACAGGGAGCACAGATACGCAGTATTTT. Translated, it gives CASSPGTGSTDTQYF.

The chain's CDR3 is CASSLRGHDTEAFF. CDR3 bases: TGTGCCAGCAGCTTAAGGGGGCACGACACTGAAGCTTTCTTT. The V call is TRBV7-9, the J call TRBJ1-1; 7 bases match TRBD1. J gave up 3 bases and V 2 bases, and 3 bases lay outside the gene matches. The CDR3 has 14 residues. The germline gives CDR1 SEHNR, CDR2 FQNEAQ (reference sequence). Combining the CDR3 with reference TRBV7-9 and TRBJ1-1 gives the whole variable domain DTGVSQNPRHKITKRGQNVTFRCDPISEHNRLYWYRQTLGQGPEFLTYFQNEAQLEKSRLLSDRFSAERPKGSFSTLEIQRTEQGDSAMYLCASSLRGHDTEAFFGQGTRLTVV.

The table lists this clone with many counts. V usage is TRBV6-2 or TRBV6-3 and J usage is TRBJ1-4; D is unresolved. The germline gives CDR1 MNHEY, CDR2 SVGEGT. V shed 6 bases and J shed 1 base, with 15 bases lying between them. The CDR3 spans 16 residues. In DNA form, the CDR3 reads TGTGCCAGCAGCCGCCCGCGGGCAGGAACTAATGAAAAACTGTTTTTT. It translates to CASSRPRAGTNEKLFF.

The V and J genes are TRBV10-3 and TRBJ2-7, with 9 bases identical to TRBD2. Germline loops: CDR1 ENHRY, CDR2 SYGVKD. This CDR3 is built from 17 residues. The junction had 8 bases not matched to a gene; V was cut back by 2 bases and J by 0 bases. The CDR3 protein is CAISEDTRLADSYEQYF. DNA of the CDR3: TGTGCCATCAGTGAGGACACCCGACTAGCGGACTCCTACGAGCAGTACTTC.

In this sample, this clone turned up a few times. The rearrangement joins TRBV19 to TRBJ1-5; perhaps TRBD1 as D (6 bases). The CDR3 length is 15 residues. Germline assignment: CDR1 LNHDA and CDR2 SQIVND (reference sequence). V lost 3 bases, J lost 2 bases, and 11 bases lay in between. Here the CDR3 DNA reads TGTGCCAGTAGTATGGACAGTGGGGGCAATCAGCCCCAGCATTTT. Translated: CASSMDSGGNQPQHF.

The CDR3 nucleotides read TGTGCCATGTCCGGGACTAGCGGGTTCTCCTACAATGAGCAGTTCTTC. Encoded protein: CAMSGTSGFSYNEQFF. The chain joins TRBV10-3 to TRBJ2-1; 12 nucleotides agree with TRBD2. The CDR3 sequence is 16 residues long. In germline, CDR1 is ENHRY, CDR2 SYGVKD. Germline trimming cut 9 bases from V and 0 bases from J; bases unmatched to any gene: 6.

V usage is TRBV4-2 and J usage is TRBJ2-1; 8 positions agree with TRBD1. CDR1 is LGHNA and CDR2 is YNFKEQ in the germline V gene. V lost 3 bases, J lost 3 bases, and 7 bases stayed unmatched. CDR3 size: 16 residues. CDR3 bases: TGTGCCAGCAGCCACCGTTCCGGGACAGGCTACAATGAGCAGTTCTTC. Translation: CASSHRSGTGYNEQFF.

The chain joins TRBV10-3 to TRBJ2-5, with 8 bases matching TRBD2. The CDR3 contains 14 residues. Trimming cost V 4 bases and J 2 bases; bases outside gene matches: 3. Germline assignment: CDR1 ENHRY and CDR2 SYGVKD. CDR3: CAISAGGIQETQYF. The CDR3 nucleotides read TGTGCCATCAGTGCGGGAGGGATTCAAGAGACCCAGTACTTC.

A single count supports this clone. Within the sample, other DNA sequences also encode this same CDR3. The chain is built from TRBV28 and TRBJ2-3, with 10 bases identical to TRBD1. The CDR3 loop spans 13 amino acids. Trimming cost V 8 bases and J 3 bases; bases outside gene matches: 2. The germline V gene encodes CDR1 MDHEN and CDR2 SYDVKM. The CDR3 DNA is TGTGCCAGCCGGGACAGGGGTACAGATACGCAGTATTTT. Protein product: CASRDRGTDTQYF.

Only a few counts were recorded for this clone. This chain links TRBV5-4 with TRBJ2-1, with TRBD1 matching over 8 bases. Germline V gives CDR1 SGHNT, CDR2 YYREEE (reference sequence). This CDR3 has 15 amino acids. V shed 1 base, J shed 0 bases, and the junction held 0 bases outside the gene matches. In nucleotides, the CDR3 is TGTGCCAGCAGCTTGACAGGGGGCTCCTACAATGAGCAGTTCTTC. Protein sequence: CASSLTGGSYNEQFF.

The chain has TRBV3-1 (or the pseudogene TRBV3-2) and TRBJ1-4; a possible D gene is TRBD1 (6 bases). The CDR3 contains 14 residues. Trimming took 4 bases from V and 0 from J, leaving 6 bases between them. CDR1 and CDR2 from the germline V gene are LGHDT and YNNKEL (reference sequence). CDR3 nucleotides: TGTGCCAGCAGCCCAGGGGCAACTAATGAAAAACTGTTTTTT. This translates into CASSPGATNEKLFF.

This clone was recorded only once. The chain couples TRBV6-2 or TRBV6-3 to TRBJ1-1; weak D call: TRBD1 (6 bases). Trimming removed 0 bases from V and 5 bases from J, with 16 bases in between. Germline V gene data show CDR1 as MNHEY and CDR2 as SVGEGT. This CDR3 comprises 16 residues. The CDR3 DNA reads TGTGCCAGCAGTTACTCCTACAGGGCGGGGGATACTGAAGCTTTCTTT. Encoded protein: CASSYSYRAGDTEAFF.

The CDR3 nucleotides are TGTGCCAGCAGTGACCCTATGGGGACAGGCAACTACAATGAGCAGTTCTTC. Protein sequence: CASSDPMGTGNYNEQFF. The chain combines TRBV25-1 with TRBJ2-1, with 8 bases fitting TRBD1. Germline V lookup: CDR1 MGHDK, CDR2 SYGVNS. The CDR3 sequence is 17 residues long. With 3 bases clipped from V and 3 bases from J, the junction kept 10 bases outside the gene matches.